Each of the 10 T cell receptor beta chains below was sequenced from the same sample in a study of blood T cells in healthy people across ages. A J-beta primer mix and a sample-barcoded 5' primer were used in a second PCR of roughly 6 to 11 cycles. TCRdb reprocessed the 5' RACE reads via MiXCR and lists one record per CDR3 protein. This sample has about 930,000 distinct CDR3 sequences; roughly 28% occur once, and the top ten carry approximately 10%. These same data were also listed under a study on T cells of mothers and their children.

Specimen: blood. The receptor source for this set is a woman aged 40 to 50 in good health.

This clonotype was counted between two and nine times. This sequence joins TRBV27 and TRBJ1-5; 7 bases are shared with TRBD1. CDR1 MNHEY and CDR2 SMNVEV come from the germline V gene (reference sequence). The CDR3 sequence is 15 residues long. Germline trimming cut 9 bases from V and 0 bases from J; bases unmatched to any gene: 8. In nucleotides, the CDR3 is TGTGCCAGGTTAAACAGGGGCTATAGCAATCAGCCCCAGCATTTT. Its translation is CARLNRGYSNQPQHF.

The gene calls are TRBV15 and TRBJ2-7, with D tentatively TRBD1 or TRBD2 (5 bases each). V was cut by 0 bases and J by 7 bases, with 19 bases left in between. This CDR3 is 16 amino acids long. CDR1 LNHNV and CDR2 YYDKDF come from the germline V gene (reference sequence). CDR3 in amino acids: CATSREAGPIWGEQYF. CDR3 nucleotides: TGTGCCACCAGCAGAGAAGCAGGCCCAATATGGGGGGAGCAGTACTTC.

The gene calls are TRBV5-1 and TRBJ2-1, with D unresolved. Matching the DNA end better, TRBJ2-7 makes the J call doubtful. Per germline, CDR1 SGHRS and CDR2 YFSETQ. The CDR3 is 15 residues long. CDR3 region: CASNSGAWSYNEQYF. In DNA, the CDR3 is TGCGCCAGCAACTCAGGAGCTTGGAGCTACAATGAGCAGTACTTC.

This clonotype appeared many times. Written as DNA, the CDR3 is TGCAGTGCCCGAGAAAGGGGCTCCTACGAGCAGTACTTC. Translated: CSARERGSYEQYF. This sequence joins TRBV20-1 and TRBJ2-7; TRBD1 might be the D (5 bases). The V gene's germline CDR1 is DFQATT and CDR2 SNEGSKA (reference sequence). The ends were cut back, 6 bases at V and 0 bases at J, with 12 bases in the middle. This CDR3 contains 13 residues.

In this sample, this clonotype turned up a few times. The J gene is TRBJ1-5, the V gene TRBV12-3 or TRBV12-4; tentatively, D is TRBD1 (5 bases). V was clipped by 1 base and J by 11 bases, with 15 bases between them. The CDR3 is 14 residues long. CDR3: CASSLGQSVRTQHF. For the CDR3, the DNA is TGTGCCAGCAGTTTAGGACAGTCGGTTCGAACCCAGCATTTT.

In this sample, this clonotype turned up a few times. V usage is TRBV4-2 and J usage is TRBJ2-3; D perhaps matches TRBD2 (6 bases). The CDR3 covers 16 residues. Trimming took off 1 base at V and 1 base at J, with 12 bases between the two ends. Germline V gene sequence: CDR1 LGHNA, CDR2 YNFKEQ. CDR3 loop: CASSQAGPGGTDTQYF. The CDR3 nucleotides read TGTGCCAGCAGCCAAGCGGGGCCGGGGGGCACAGATACGCAGTATTTT.

This clonotype was picked up many times. This chain connects TRBV25-1 to TRBJ1-2; TRBD1 matches at 7 bases. J gave up 4 bases and V 6 bases, and 8 bases lay outside the gene matches. Germline V gene lookup returns CDR1 MGHDK and CDR2 SYGVNS. The CDR3 runs to 14 residues. As DNA, the CDR3 is TGTGCCAGCAGCCCCCTCGAGGGGGCCTATGGCTACACCTTC. Amino acid sequence: CASSPLEGAYGYTF.

This clonotype was seen ten or more times. The chain combines TRBV20-1 with TRBJ2-7; 11 nucleotides agree with TRBD2. This CDR3 spans 16 amino acids. V gave up 1 base and J gave up 2 bases; unmatched junction bases: 7. The germline CDR1 and CDR2 sequences are DFQATT and SNEGSKA (reference sequence). The CDR3 is CSARVLLAGGAYEQYF. The CDR3 nucleotides are TGCAGTGCTAGAGTCCTCTTAGCGGGGGGGGCCTACGAGCAGTACTTC.

V gene TRBV27 combines with J gene TRBJ2-5; unclear D gene. The tail of the sequence fits TRBJ2-7 better, so the J call may be wrong. Germline lookup yields CDR1 MNHEY and CDR2 SMNVEV (reference sequence). The CDR3 length is 10 residues. This chain's CDR3 is CASIPPEQYF. For the CDR3, the DNA is TGTGCCAGCATCCCCCCCGAGCAGTACTTC.

This clonotype has at least ten counts. The J gene is TRBJ1-5, the V gene TRBV5-1, with D tentatively TRBD1 (5 bases). Trimming cost V 7 bases and J 1 base, with 15 bases left between them. The CDR3 has 15 amino acids. From germline, CDR1 is SGHRS and CDR2 YFSETQ. DNA for the CDR3: TGCGCCAGCTCGGAAGGACCAGGGAGCAATCAGCCCCAGCATTTT. Translated: CASSEGPGSNQPQHF.